The T cell receptor (beta chain) under discussion was sequenced for a study of control samples from healthy donors and cancer patients. Generated by immunoSEQ multiplex PCR, the TCRdb table keeps only in-frame clones and is missing some. The sample has more than 75,000 clones; roughly 83% are singletons. The CDR3 spans 21 residues. Trimming took 0 bases from V and 2 from J; bases not matched to a gene: 11. Germline V gives CDR1 SGDLS, CDR2 YYNGEE. Sequenced input: blood. This receptor was obtained from a woman in her twenties or thirties in good health. This chain uses TRBV9 with TRBJ2-1, with 16 bases that match TRBD2. CDR3 protein: CASSVAGRGLAGGHTYNEQFF. The CDR3 DNA is TGTGCCAGCAGCGTAGCGGGTAGGGGACTAGCGGGGGGGCATACCTACAATGAGCAGTTCTTC.